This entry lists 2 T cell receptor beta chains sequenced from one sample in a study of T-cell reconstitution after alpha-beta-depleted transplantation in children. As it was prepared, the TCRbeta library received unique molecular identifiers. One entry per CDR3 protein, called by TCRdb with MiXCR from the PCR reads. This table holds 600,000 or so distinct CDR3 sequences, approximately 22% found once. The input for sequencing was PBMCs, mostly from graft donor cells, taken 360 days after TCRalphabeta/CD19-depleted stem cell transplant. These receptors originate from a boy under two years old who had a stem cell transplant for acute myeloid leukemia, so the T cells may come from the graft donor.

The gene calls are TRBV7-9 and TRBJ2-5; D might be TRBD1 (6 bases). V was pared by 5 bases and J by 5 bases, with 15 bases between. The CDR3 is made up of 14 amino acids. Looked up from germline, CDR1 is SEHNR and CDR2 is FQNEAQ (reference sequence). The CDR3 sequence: CASSVDSQAETQYF. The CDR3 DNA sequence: TGTGCCAGCAGCGTGGACAGCCAAGCGGAGACCCAGTACTTC.

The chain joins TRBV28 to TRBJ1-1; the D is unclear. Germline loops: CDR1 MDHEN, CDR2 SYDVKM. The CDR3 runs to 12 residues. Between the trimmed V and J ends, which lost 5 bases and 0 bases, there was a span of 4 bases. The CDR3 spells CASSQMNTEAFF. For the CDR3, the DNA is TGTGCCAGCAGTCAGATGAACACTGAAGCTTTCTTT.